The rows below give T cell receptor beta chains drawn from one sample of a study of blood T cell repertoires in COVID-19. The protocol was immunoSEQ multiplex PCR, while the TCRdb copy is restricted to in-frame clones and leaves out a portion. The profile shows about 70,000 clones, approximately 80% of them singletons. The sample comprised peripheral blood. These receptors were obtained from a man under 40 with COVID-19, enrolled during active disease. Each CDR3 is given with its conserved first and last residue. The order of the fields is CDR3 length, J gene, V gene, clone size, D gene, CDR3 protein, CDR3 DNA. A D gene is named only where the DNA matches it firmly. A row's size may be missing; if present it is once, few, many or a size class.

17	TRBJ1-6	TRBV7-8	-	-	CASSLARPRGEGSPLHF	TGTGCCAGCAGCTTAGCTCGGCCAAGGGGCGAAGGTTCACCCCTCCACTTT
15	TRBJ2-3	TRBV7-9	-	-	CASSFVSGSTDTQYF	TGTGCCAGCAGCTTTGTCAGCGGAAGCACAGATACGCAGTATTTT
14	TRBJ1-5	TRBV4-1	-	-	CASSQVQGTSPQHF	TGCGCCAGCAGCCAAGTACAGGGAACATCGCCCCAGCATTTT
15	TRBJ2-3	TRBV5-4	-	-	CASSLVAGNTDTQYF	TGTGCCAGCAGCTTGGTTGCGGGGAACACAGATACGCAGTATTTT
11	TRBJ2-1	TRBV11-2	-	-	CASSLTGLQFF	TGTGCCAGCAGCCTCACGGGACTCCAGTTCTTC
17	TRBJ2-3	TRBV5-4	-	TRBD2	CASSLASLAGTTDTQYF	TGTGCCAGCAGCTTGGCGTCCCTAGCGGGAACGACAGATACGCAGTATTTT
15	TRBJ2-7	TRBV11-2	-	-	CASSLGPQDSYEQYF	TGTGCCAGCAGCTTAGGTCCACAGGACTCCTACGAGCAGTACTTC
14	TRBJ2-3	TRBV6-2/TRBV6-3	-	-	CASSYPPSTDTQYF	TGTGCCAGCAGTTACCCCCCTAGCACAGATACGCAGTATTTT
13	TRBJ2-7	TRBV6-2/TRBV6-3	-	TRBD2	CASSYSVTSGSEF	TGTGCCAGCAGTTACTCGGTGACTAGCGGGAGTGAATTC
15	TRBJ1-2	TRBV27	few	TRBD1	CASSDTGQGYYGYTF	TGTGCCAGCAGCGATACGGGACAGGGGTACTATGGCTACACCTTC
15	TRBJ2-3	TRBV10-3	-	TRBD2	CAISDSWTSVDTQYF	TGTGCCATCAGTGATTCATGGACTAGCGTTGATACGCAGTATTTT
14	TRBJ1-5	TRBV28	-	-	CASSFGGRLYTKHF	TGTGCCAGCAGTTTCGGAGGAAGATTGTATACCAAGCATTTT
15	TRBJ1-3	TRBV19	-	TRBD1	CASSVPTGAGNTIYF	TGTGCCAGTAGTGTACCGACAGGGGCTGGAAACACCATATATTTT
13	TRBJ2-7	TRBV30	few	TRBD2	CAWSRREGYEQYF	TGTGCCTGGAGTCGGCGGGAGGGCTACGAGCAGTACTTC
18	TRBJ2-6	TRBV9	-	TRBD2	CASSVAMTSGSWANVLTF	TGTGCCAGCAGCGTAGCGATGACTAGCGGGAGCTGGGCCAACGTCCTGACTTTC
12	TRBJ2-7	TRBV27	-	TRBD2	CASRGLAPEQYF	TGTGCCAGCAGGGGACTAGCGCCCGAGCAGTACTTC
15	TRBJ2-7	TRBV6-6	-	-	CAIPRREKVACEQYF	TGTGCCATCCCCAGGAGGGAGAAGGTGGCCTGCGAGCAGTACTTC
11	TRBJ1-1	TRBV28	few	-	CASSLQHEAFF	TGTGCCAGCAGTTTACAACATGAAGCTTTCTTT
13	TRBJ1-2	TRBV29-1	-	TRBD1	CSVPQGAGYGYTF	TGCAGCGTCCCACAGGGGGCGGGCTATGGCTACACCTTC
16	TRBJ2-7	TRBV28	-	-	CASSPQGRLSSYEQYF	TGTGCCAGCAGCCCCCAGGGGCGCCTGAGCTCCTACGAGCAGTACTTC
15	TRBJ2-2	TRBV11-3	-	TRBD1	CASSSTGANTGELFF	TGTGCCAGCAGCTCGACAGGGGCTAACACCGGGGAGCTGTTTTTT
15	TRBJ2-6	TRBV5-6	-	-	CASSWDFSGANVLTF	TGTGCCAGCAGCTGGGACTTCTCTGGGGCCAACGTCCTGACTTTC
17	TRBJ2-1	TRBV4-1	once	-	CASSLSTGMSSYNEQFF	TGCGCCAGCAGCCTAAGTACGGGAATGAGCTCCTACAATGAGCAGTTCTTC
16	TRBJ2-7	TRBV7-9	-	-	CASSASPGLIIYEQYF	TGTGCCAGCAGCGCGTCGCCGGGGTTGATAATCTACGAGCAGTACTTC
15	TRBJ1-1	TRBV19	-	-	CASSPVDSANAEAFF	TGTGCCAGTAGTCCTGTGGACAGCGCCAACGCTGAAGCTTTCTTT
13	TRBJ1-2	TRBV9	-	TRBD1	CASTPGQGGGYTF	TGTGCCAGCACTCCGGGACAGGGTGGTGGCTACACCTTC
13	TRBJ2-7	TRBV7-2	few	TRBD2	CASSLAGGSEQYF	TGTGCCAGTTCCCTAGCGGGAGGGAGTGAGCAGTACTTC
15	TRBJ2-7	TRBV7-2	few	TRBD1	CASSRPGTGIYEQYF	TGTGCCAGCAGCCGTCCCGGGACAGGGATCTACGAGCAGTACTTC
14	TRBJ1-5	TRBV14	-	TRBD1	CASSYRQGRQPQHF	TGTGCCAGCAGCTACCGACAGGGCCGACAGCCCCAGCATTTT
15	TRBJ1-4	TRBV19	-	-	CASSIRGSGSEKLFF	TGTGCCAGTAGTATACGGGGAAGTGGGAGTGAAAAACTGTTTTTT
15	TRBJ2-3	TRBV19	-	TRBD1	CASTIGDRVSDTQYF	TGTGCCAGTACCATAGGGGACAGGGTGTCAGATACGCAGTATTTT
14	TRBJ1-6	TRBV20-1	few	-	CSASEGRDNSPLHF	TGCAGTGCTAGTGAAGGCAGGGATAATTCACCCCTCCACTTT
15	TRBJ2-1	TRBV21-1	-	-	CAGTGGTSDVDEQFF	TGTGCCGGGACCGGCGGGACTAGCGATGTGGATGAGCAGTTCTTC
15	TRBJ1-6	TRBV28	once	TRBD1	CASSVGQGFNSPLHF	TGTGCCAGCAGTGTGGGACAGGGGTTTAATTCACCCCTCCACTTT
15	TRBJ1-6	TRBV19	-	-	CASSPLRTAPVPLHF	TGTGCCAGTAGTCCGTTGCGGACAGCCCCAGTCCCCCTCCACTTT
17	TRBJ2-1	TRBV4-2	-	TRBD2	CASSQDSVLAGTNEQFF	TGTGCCAGCAGCCAAGATTCTGTTCTAGCGGGGACCAATGAGCAGTTCTTC
12	TRBJ2-2	TRBV9	-	-	CASSPRSGELFF	TGTGCCAGCAGCCCCCGGTCCGGGGAGCTGTTTTTT
14	TRBJ1-2	TRBV27	-	-	CASSRQVANYGYTF	TGTGCCAGCAGTAGACAGGTTGCTAACTATGGCTACACCTTC
14	TRBJ2-7	TRBV15	-	-	CATSRDNRAYEQYF	TGTGCCACCAGCAGAGATAACCGAGCCTACGAGCAGTACTTC
13	TRBJ2-4	TRBV19	-	-	CASSSPGENIQYF	TGTGCCAGTAGTAGTCCGGGGGAAAACATTCAGTACTTC
14	TRBJ1-3	TRBV28	few	-	CASSPSPTGNTIYF	TGTGCCAGCAGCCCAAGCCCGACTGGAAACACCATATATTTT
13	TRBJ2-1	TRBV6-4	-	-	CASSAGEGNEQFF	TGTGCCAGCAGTGCGGGAGAAGGCAATGAGCAGTTCTTC
14	TRBJ2-7	TRBV6-1	-	-	CASSERENLMEQYF	TGTGCCAGCAGTGAACGGGAGAACTTGATGGAGCAGTACTTC
14	TRBJ1-2	TRBV19	-	TRBD1	CASSIGQGANGYTF	TGTGCCAGTAGTATCGGACAGGGGGCAAATGGCTACACCTTC
11	TRBJ1-4	TRBV30	once	-	CACPGDEKLFF	TGTGCCTGTCCGGGAGATGAAAAACTGTTTTTT